What follows are 30 T cell receptor beta chains derived from one specimen sequenced in a study of blood T cell repertoires in COVID-19. Using immunoSEQ multiplex PCR, the repertoire was profiled, and TCRdb retains in-frame clones only, with some absent. Of hundreds of thousands of clones listed, around 91% are singletons. The specimen was PBMCs or T cells enriched from blood (not recorded which). The receptors stem from a young man who had recovered from COVID-19.

The gene calls are TRBV7-2 and TRBJ2-5; possible D gene TRBD1, 6 bases. The CDR3 has 13 amino acids. Trimming left V 1 base short and J 9 bases short, with 12 bases between. CDR1 is SGHTA and CDR2 is FQGNSA in the germline V gene. The CDR3 DNA is TGTGCCAGCAGCTTAGAGGACAGTCAGGCCCAGTACTTC. Protein: CASSLEDSQAQYF.

This rearrangement joins TRBV15 to TRBJ2-3; the match to TRBD2 covers 9 bases. Trimming took 0 bases from V and 4 from J; bases not matched to a gene: 2. The CDR3 is 15 residues long. Germline V gene lookup returns CDR1 LNHNV and CDR2 YYDKDF (reference sequence). CDR3 in amino acids: CATSREREGPDTQYF. CDR3 nucleotides: TGTGCCACCAGCAGAGAGCGGGAGGGCCCAGATACGCAGTATTTT. The variable domain in full, with the rest retrieved from reference TRBV15 and TRBJ2-3, is DAMVIQNPRYQVTQFGKPVTLSCSQTLNHNVMYWYQQKSSQAPKLLFHYYDKDFNNEADTPDNFQSRRPNTSFCFLDIRSPGLGDTAMYLCATSREREGPDTQYFGPGTRLTVL.

The CDR3 DNA sequence: TGTGCCAGCAGCGAATCGGAGGGGGCTCTCTCTGGAAACACCATATATTTT. This translates into CASSESEGALSGNTIYF. This rearrangement joins TRBV11-2 to TRBJ1-3; 7 positions agree with TRBD1. Trimming took 5 bases from V and 0 from J; bases not matched to a gene: 10. The CDR3 length is 17 residues. Germline-derived CDR1 and CDR2 are SGHAT and FQNNGV. The whole variable domain, remainder taken from reference TRBV11-2 and TRBJ1-3, is EAGVAQSPRYKIIEKRQSVAFWCNPISGHATLYWYQQILGQGPKLLIQFQNNGVVDDSQLPKDRFSAERLKGVDSTLKIQPAKLEDSAVYLCASSESEGALSGNTIYFGEGSWLTVV.

The V and J genes are TRBV5-1 and TRBJ2-7; the match to TRBD2 covers 10 bases. Germline V gene lookup returns CDR1 SGHRS and CDR2 YFSETQ. The ends lost 7 bases at V and 4 bases at J; junction bases unmatched: 5. The CDR3 has 13 residues. In nucleotides, the CDR3 is TGCGCCAGCTCCGGGACTAGCGAATACGAGCAGTACTTC. Protein sequence: CASSGTSEYEQYF.

The chain employs TRBV4-2 and TRBJ2-3; the match to TRBD2 covers 9 bases. V gave up 2 bases and J gave up 2 bases; unmatched junction bases: 2. The CDR3 has 15 residues. Germline CDR1 and CDR2: LGHNA and YNFKEQ. The CDR3 coding sequence is TGTGCCAGCAGCCAAAGCGGGGGGATCACAGATACGCAGTATTTT. Translation gives CASSQSGGITDTQYF.

V and J are TRBV28 and TRBJ2-5; D may be TRBD2 (6 bases). In germline, CDR1 is MDHEN, CDR2 SYDVKM. The CDR3 loop spans 15 amino acids. V was pared by 6 bases and J by 4 bases, with 18 bases between. The chain's CDR3 is CASSLEAGRRETQYF. CDR3 sequence (DNA): TGTGCCAGCAGCTTAGAAGCGGGTCGAAGAGAGACCCAGTACTTC. The variable domain in full, with the rest retrieved from reference TRBV28 and TRBJ2-5, is DVKVTQSSRYLVKRTGEKVFLECVQDMDHENMFWYRQDPGLGLRLIYFSYDVKMKEKGDIPEGYSVSREKKERFSLILESASTNQTSMYLCASSLEAGRRETQYFGPGTRLLVL.

The rearrangement links TRBV25-1 to TRBJ1-2; D perhaps matches TRBD1 (6 bases). The CDR3 runs to 17 residues. CDR1 is MGHDK, CDR2 SYGVNS, per germline. Trimming took off 2 bases at V and 5 bases at J, with 21 bases between the two ends. The DNA of the CDR3 is TGTGCCAGCAGTGAAGGCGCAGGGGCGGCGGCATGGTATGGCTACACCTTC. It is translated as CASSEGAGAAAWYGYTF.

This chain uses TRBV15 with TRBJ1-4; D perhaps matches TRBD1 (5 bases). In germline, CDR1 is LNHNV, CDR2 YYDKDF (reference sequence). The CDR3 covers 16 residues. The V and J ends lost 1 base and 1 base respectively, with 10 bases between them. The CDR3 DNA follows: TGTGCCACCAGCAGAGTCGCAGGGTTAACTAATGAAAAACTGTTTTTT. Translated: CATSRVAGLTNEKLFF.

V gene TRBV7-9 combines with J gene TRBJ1-6; 10 nucleotides align to TRBD1. Germline-derived CDR1 and CDR2 are SEHNR and FQNEAQ (reference sequence). J was trimmed by 8 bases and V by 4 bases; bases with no gene match: 2. The CDR3 totals 14 residues. CDR3 region: CASSSDRGYSPLHF. As DNA, the CDR3 is TGTGCCAGCAGCTCGGACAGGGGGTATTCACCCCTCCACTTT.

The chain uses TRBV18 and TRBJ1-2; D unclear. Trimming stripped 3 bases from V and 5 bases from J, with 10 bases between. Germline CDR1 reads KGHSH; CDR2 reads LQKENI. The CDR3 extends over 13 amino acids. The CDR3 spells CASSPVEDYGYTF. The CDR3 DNA reads as TGTGCCAGCTCACCGGTCGAGGATTATGGCTACACCTTC.

This sequence joins TRBV7-2 and TRBJ2-5, with D perhaps TRBD2 (6 bases). V was clipped by 3 bases and J by 4 bases, with 12 bases between them. The CDR3 is 14 amino acids. CDR1 and CDR2 from the germline V gene are SGHTA and FQGNSA. The CDR3 protein is CASSLGLPIETQYF. The CDR3, as DNA: TGTGCCAGCAGCTTGGGACTGCCCATAGAGACCCAGTACTTC. Together with reference TRBV7-2 and TRBJ2-5, the CDR3 gives the full variable domain: GAGVSQSPSNKVTEKGKDVELRCDPISGHTALYWYRQSLGQGLEFLIYFQGNSAPDKSGLPSDRFSAERTGGSVSTLTIQRTQQEDSAVYLCASSLGLPIETQYFGPGTRLLVL.

V and J are TRBV30 and TRBJ1-2, with TRBD1 as a possible D gene (6 bases). The CDR3 covers 12 residues. CDR1 and CDR2 from the germline V gene are GTSNPN and SVGIG (reference sequence). Trimming stripped 4 bases from V and 8 bases from J, with 14 bases between. CDR3: CAWTGGGLGYTF. In DNA, the CDR3 is TGTGCCTGGACGGGTGGGGGCTTAGGCTACACCTTC. Variable domain in full (rest from reference TRBV30 and TRBJ1-2): SQTIHQWPATLVQPVGSPLSLECTVEGTSNPNLYWYRQAAGRGLQLLFYSVGIGQISSEVPQNLSASRPQDRQFILSSKKLLLSDSGFYLCAWTGGGLGYTFGSGTRLTVV.

V usage is TRBV5-6 and J usage is TRBJ2-5; a possible D gene is TRBD2 (5 bases). The CDR3 contains 15 residues. Looked up from germline, CDR1 is SGHDT and CDR2 is YYEEEE. V was cut by 2 bases and J by 3 bases, with 14 bases left in between. CDR3 sequence (DNA): TGTGCCAGCAGCTTACCCCCGGGATCGGAAGAGACCCAGTACTTC. Protein sequence: CASSLPPGSEETQYF. Based on the CDR3 plus reference TRBV5-6 and TRBJ2-5, the full variable domain is DAGVTQSPTHLIKTRGQQVTLRCSPKSGHDTVSWYQQALGQGPQFIFQYYEEEERQRGNFPDRFSGHQFPNYSSELNVNALLLGDSALYLCASSLPPGSEETQYFGPGTRLLVL.

V usage is TRBV7-3 and J usage is TRBJ2-1; D not certain. The CDR3 sequence is 15 residues long. V shed 2 bases and J shed 2 bases, with 10 bases lying between them. Germline CDR1 SGHTA, CDR2 FQGTGA. This CDR3 is CASSLAATPYNEQFF. The CDR3 region has the DNA TGTGCCAGCAGCTTAGCGGCCACCCCCTACAATGAGCAGTTCTTC.

The V call is TRBV29-1, the J call TRBJ1-1, with a possible D match to TRBD1 (6 bases). Germline lookup yields CDR1 SQVTM and CDR2 ANQGSEA. The V end was cut by 6 bases, the J end by 5 bases, with 19 bases between. The CDR3 consists of 14 residues. The CDR3 is CSVGEQGGDTEAFF. In nucleotides, the CDR3 is TGCAGCGTCGGGGAACAGGGAGGGGATACTGAAGCTTTCTTT.

The chain carries TRBV18 and TRBJ1-2; D is ambiguous. Germline lookup yields CDR1 KGHSH and CDR2 LQKENI. The ends were cut back, 2 bases at V and 0 bases at J, with 13 bases in the middle. This CDR3 has 16 residues. In nucleotides, the CDR3 is TGTGCCAGCTCACCAGGAGGAGGAAACTCTAACTATGGCTACACCTTC. Protein sequence: CASSPGGGNSNYGYTF.

The J gene is TRBJ2-3, the V gene TRBV11-2, with D perhaps matching TRBD2 (7 bases). Germline V gives CDR1 SGHAT, CDR2 FQNNGV. CDR3 length equals 14 residues. Between the trimmed V and J ends, which lost 5 bases and 11 bases, there was a span of 20 bases. The CDR3 sequence: CASSAKGGAGRQYF. The CDR3 DNA reads TGTGCCAGCAGCGCGAAGGGGGGGGCAGGAAGGCAGTATTTT. The variable domain in full, with the rest retrieved from reference TRBV11-2 and TRBJ2-3, is EAGVAQSPRYKIIEKRQSVAFWCNPISGHATLYWYQQILGQGPKLLIQFQNNGVVDDSQLPKDRFSAERLKGVDSTLKIQPAKLEDSAVYLCASSAKGGAGRQYFGPGTRLTVL.

The CDR3 loop reads CATSRYRGGSGNTIYF. The CDR3 DNA reads as TGTGCCACCAGCAGATACAGGGGGGGGTCAGGAAACACCATATATTTT. The chain couples TRBV15 to TRBJ1-3, with 8 bases lining up with TRBD1. Losses at the gene ends were 2 bases for V and 4 bases for J; bases not matched to a gene: 7. In germline, CDR1 is LNHNV, CDR2 YYDKDF (reference sequence). The CDR3 totals 16 residues.

The chain recombines TRBV19 with TRBJ2-5; 11 nucleotides agree with TRBD2. After removal of 8 bases from V and 3 bases from J, the junction contained 2 bases not matched to a gene. The CDR3 loop spans 13 amino acids. CDR1 LNHDA and CDR2 SQIVND come from the germline V gene (reference sequence). The CDR3 region is CASYSGREETQYF. CDR3 nucleotide sequence: TGTGCCAGTTATAGCGGGAGGGAAGAGACCCAGTACTTC.

The gene calls are TRBV5-1 and TRBJ2-2; 9 nucleotides align to TRBD1. From germline, CDR1 is SGHRS and CDR2 YFSETQ. V lost 4 bases and J lost 2; bases outside the gene matches: 9. The length of the CDR3 is 17 residues. CDR3 in amino acids: CASSLLPGQGNTGELFF. The CDR3 DNA sequence: TGCGCCAGCAGCCTCTTACCGGGACAGGGAAACACCGGGGAGCTGTTTTTT. The full variable domain, with the rest looked up from reference TRBV5-1 and TRBJ2-2, is KAGVTQTPRYLIKTRGQQVTLSCSPISGHRSVSWYQQTPGQGLQFLFEYFSETQRNKGNFPGRFSGRQFSNSRSEMNVSTLELGDSALYLCASSLLPGQGNTGELFFGEGSRLTVL.

This chain links TRBV6-5 with TRBJ1-4; D may be TRBD1 (6 bases). The V gene's germline CDR1 is MNHEY and CDR2 SVGAGI. V dropped 6 bases and J dropped 3 bases, with 14 bases sitting between them. This CDR3 has 15 amino acids. The CDR3 sequence: CASSKQGSANEKLFF. The CDR3 bases are TGTGCCAGCAGCAAGCAGGGGTCAGCTAATGAAAAACTGTTTTTT.

V is TRBV10-3 and J is TRBJ1-4, with D perhaps matching TRBD1 (5 bases). This CDR3 has 13 residues. The V gene's germline CDR1 is ENHRY and CDR2 SYGVKD. V was shortened by 4 bases and J by 8 bases, with 11 bases between the two germline ends. CDR3 sequence: CAISGGLWEKLFF. CDR3 sequence (DNA): TGTGCCATCAGTGGGGGCCTCTGGGAAAAACTGTTTTTT.

The chain has TRBV5-1 and TRBJ1-5, with D possibly matching TRBD1 (5 bases). V lost 0 bases and J 1 base, leaving 8 bases between the germline ends. Germline V gives CDR1 SGHRS, CDR2 YFSETQ. This CDR3 comprises 15 residues. The CDR3 reads CASSLDGGSNQPQHF. The CDR3, as DNA: TGCGCCAGCAGCTTGGACGGGGGAAGCAATCAGCCCCAGCATTTT.

The CDR3 region has the DNA TGCGCCAGCAGCTTGTGGAGCGGAGGGGAGGATGAGCAGTTCTTC. Translated, it gives CASSLWSGGEDEQFF. The chain couples TRBV5-1 to TRBJ2-1, with a weak D call TRBD2 (6 bases). The CDR3 extends over 15 amino acids. The V gene lost 1 base and the J gene lost 8 bases, with 16 bases spanning the gap. The germline CDR1 and CDR2 sequences are SGHRS and YFSETQ.

V is TRBV20-1 and J is TRBJ2-5; TRBD2 matches 15 bases. The CDR3 is 16 amino acids. V lost 3 bases, J lost 7 bases, and 9 bases stayed unmatched. Per germline, CDR1 DFQATT and CDR2 SNEGSKA (reference sequence). The DNA for the CDR3 is TGCAGTGCTAGTGCGGGACTAGCGGGAGGTTGGGGGACCCAGTACTTC. This codes for CSASAGLAGGWGTQYF.

This rearrangement joins TRBV30 to TRBJ2-1; weak D call: TRBD1 (6 bases). CDR1 and CDR2 from the germline V gene are GTSNPN and SVGIG (reference sequence). The CDR3 is 13 amino acids. The ends were cut back, 4 bases at V and 3 bases at J, with 10 bases in the middle. Here the CDR3 reads CAWTGDHYNEQFF. The CDR3 DNA is TGTGCCTGGACAGGGGACCACTACAATGAGCAGTTCTTC.

The gene calls are TRBV7-9 and TRBJ1-1, with 8 bases that match TRBD1. This CDR3 is built from 15 residues. The J segment lost 3 bases and the V segment lost 5 bases, leaving 8 bases of the junction unmatched. CDR1 and CDR2 (germline): SEHNR, FQNEAQ (reference sequence). CDR3 bases: TGTGCCAGCAGCCCACGACAGGGGCGTGACACTGAAGCTTTCTTT. Protein product: CASSPRQGRDTEAFF. The whole variable domain, remainder taken from reference TRBV7-9 and TRBJ1-1, is DTGVSQNPRHKITKRGQNVTFRCDPISEHNRLYWYRQTLGQGPEFLTYFQNEAQLEKSRLLSDRFSAERPKGSFSTLEIQRTEQGDSAMYLCASSPRQGRDTEAFFGQGTRLTVV.

The rearrangement links TRBV28 to TRBJ2-1; the D is unclear. Trimming shortened V by 3 bases and J by 11 bases, and 8 bases separated the two germline ends. The germline gives CDR1 MDHEN, CDR2 SYDVKM. The CDR3 sequence is 11 residues long. This CDR3 reads CASSFENKQFF. CDR3 DNA sequence: TGTGCCAGCAGTTTCGAGAATAAGCAGTTCTTC.

The J gene is TRBJ2-6, the V gene TRBV7-3; D is unresolved. CDR3 length: 15 residues. Trimming removed 4 bases from V and 0 bases from J, with 7 bases in between. The germline V gene encodes CDR1 SGHTA and CDR2 FQGTGA. In DNA form, the CDR3 reads TGTGCCAGCAGCTCTGAGTTCTCTGGGGCCAACGTCCTGACTTTC. It translates to CASSSEFSGANVLTF.

V usage is TRBV9 and J usage is TRBJ1-6; D is uncertain. The V gene's germline CDR1 is SGDLS and CDR2 YYNGEE. Trimming stripped 0 bases from V and 7 bases from J, with 14 bases between. There are 16 residues in the CDR3. The CDR3 bases are TGTGCCAGCAGCGTAGGCCCCACAGCGGGGAATTCACCCCTCCACTTT. It encodes CASSVGPTAGNSPLHF.